The clone carrying this TCR beta chain was seen only a few times. Antigen unknown. Exclusion of patients followed from uncontrolled infection, other autoimmune disease, pregnancy or lactation. Clinical symptoms, serum thyroxine and TRAb, thyroid ultrasound and orbital computed tomography together formed the diagnostic basis. Fresh peripheral blood, 7.5 to 10 ml of it, supplied the PBMCs. The sample is drawn from a study of T cells in Graves' hyperthyroidism and ophthalmopathy. The study's findings and limits: A model of 13 V-J pairs discriminated ophthalmopathy from stable hyperthyroidism.

Amplified TCR beta CDR3 regions came from RNA transcripts. HTBI primers drove first-round RT-PCR of the TCR CDR3. Each CDR3 protein is one row after TCRdb ran MiXCR on the multiplex PCR reads. Of approximately 690,000 distinct CDR3 sequences listed, roughly 15% are singletons. The CDR3 is 15 amino acids. Germline CDR1 reads SQVTM; CDR2 reads ANQGSEA. V was clipped by 4 bases and J by 5 bases, with 20 bases between them. The chain links TRBV29-1 to TRBJ1-2; D ambiguous. Sequencing used blood. The clonotype originates from a woman between 45 and 60 years old with Graves' ophthalmopathy. In DNA, the CDR3 is TGCAGCGTTGGTCAAAATCGACAAGCGTCATATGGCTACACCTTC. Its protein product is CSVGQNRQASYGYTF. The complete variable domain, with remaining parts taken from reference TRBV29-1 and TRBJ1-2, reads SAVISQKPSRDICQRGTSLTIQCQVDSQVTMMFWYRQQPGQSLTLIATANQGSEATYESGFVIDKFPISRPNLTFSTLTVSNMSPEDSSIYLCSVGQNRQASYGYTFGSGTRLTVV.